The clone carrying this TCR beta chain was seen a few times. Antigen unknown. This entry belongs to a study of shared clonotypes between healthy human individuals. Source study methods: Filtering differed, since immunoSEQ gave only junction sequences and no quality scores. Sequencing used immunoSEQ multiplex PCR; TCRdb keeps in-frame clones, though not all of them. That table supplies the V and J calls and clone size; D and trimming were determined from the DNA. Of hundreds of thousands of clones listed, 75% to 85% are singletons. Whole-study findings and limits: Genetic and exposure-history diversity was limited by the small donor number.

The germline V gene has CDR1 SEHNR and CDR2 FQNEAQ (reference sequence). V gave up 5 bases and J gave up 4 bases; unmatched junction bases: 8. The CDR3 covers 14 residues. Those who donated, Caucasian adults without exception, all lived in Nashville, Tennessee. Sequencing was performed on PBMCs. The TCR originated in a woman in her 40s in good health. Some clones in this sample may be carry-over from other donors' samples. The rearrangement links TRBV7-9 to TRBJ2-7, with 7 positions matching TRBD1. DNA of the CDR3: TGTGCCAGCAGCGAGACAGGGAATGATTACGAGCAGTACTTC. It translates to CASSETGNDYEQYF. The entire variable domain, with the rest obtained from reference TRBV7-9 and TRBJ2-7, is as follows: DTGVSQNPRHKITKRGQNVTFRCDPISEHNRLYWYRQTLGQGPEFLTYFQNEAQLEKSRLLSDRFSAERPKGSFSTLEIQRTEQGDSAMYLCASSETGNDYEQYFGPGTRLTVT.